This TCR beta chain comes out of a study of T-cell reconstitution after alpha-beta-depleted transplantation in children. Findings and caveats of the study: Reportedly, roughly two months post-transplant, alpha-beta T cells arose from several hundred expanded graft clones. High day-60 TCRbeta diversity in some patients came from surviving recipient T cells and thymic progenitors.

Preparation of the TCRbeta library involved a method that used unique molecular identifiers. Each CDR3 protein is one row after TCRdb ran MiXCR on the PCR reads. The sample comprises 600,000 or so distinct CDR3 sequences, 20% to 25% of which are singletons, and roughly 13% rests with the top ten. The CDR3 consists of 14 residues. Trimming left V 4 bases short and J 6 bases short, with 15 bases between. The germline V gene has CDR1 DFQATT and CDR2 SNEGSKA (reference sequence). This clonotype was seen more than once but under ten times. What it binds is unknown. This material consisted of PBMCs, mostly from graft donor cells, taken 360 days after TCRalphabeta/CD19-depleted stem cell transplant. This TCR was sampled from a boy younger than two who had a stem cell transplant for acute myeloid leukemia, so the T cells may come from the graft donor. This chain joins TRBV20-1 and TRBJ2-2; D might be TRBD2 (7 bases). The CDR3 spells CSATGGGSAGELFF. The CDR3 bases are TGCAGTGCTACGGGCGGGGGCTCGGCCGGGGAGCTGTTTTTT.